This T cell receptor (beta chain) stems from a study of blood T cells in healthy people across ages. A J-beta primer mix and a sample-barcoded 5' primer were used in a second PCR of about 7 to 12 cycles. Using its own MiXCR run on the 5' RACE reads, TCRdb lists one record per CDR3 protein. Of 450,000 to 700,000 distinct CDR3 sequences listed, 27% were seen once; the top ten hold approximately 18%. On this clonotype: Its antigen is not identified.

Germline V CDR1 and CDR2: SQVTM, ANQGSEA. After removal of 7 bases from V and 12 bases from J, the junction contained 29 bases not matched to a gene. The CDR3 sequence is 18 residues long. The study, taken as a whole, reports: Long-lived donors exceeded aged donors in naive CD4+ cells and diversity.

V and J are TRBV29-1 and TRBJ2-1; 8 positions agree with TRBD2. The specimen sequenced was blood. The source of this sequence is a woman in her 70s in good health. CDR3 in amino acids: CSGWTRGGDITPTPAQFF. CDR3 nucleotide sequence: TGCAGCGGTTGGACCCGGGGGGGAGACATAACCCCCACTCCCGCGCAGTTCTTC.